The source of this T cell receptor beta chain is a study of B cell selection in AIRE deficiency (dated by TCRdb to 2018 to 2020). Background for the entire study: TCRbeta repertoires of sorted blood CD4+ conventional T cells and regulatory T cells were compared between AIRE-deficient patients and healthy controls. The TCR-sequenced cohort comprised roughly five AIRE-deficient APECED patients and roughly five healthy control donors.

With respect to this clone: Its antigen is not yet known. No base-level quality is on record; no much larger clone is a single base apart.

The immunoSEQ platform was used to sequence the TCRbeta chains. In the paper's pipeline: Pooled Treg repertoires yielded tens of thousands of distinct TCRbeta sequences from patients and approximately 9.7x10^4 from healthy donors. Treg TCRbeta sequences shared by two or more individuals were defined as public, and these public Treg TCRbeta sequences were subsequently searched for in Tconv repertoires. To test for differences between groups, Mann-Whitney U tests with Bonferroni-Dunn correction were run in GraphPad Prism 7.03. TCRdb re-hosts the immuneACCESS table, in-frame sequences only. Its copies lack some clones; in the studies checked, an unresolved V gene accounts for under half of them, and the cause for the rest is not known. V and J calls and clone size are given by that table; D and trimming were obtained from the DNA. The sample records roughly 23,000 clones, 85% to 95% of which are singletons. The ten most abundant clones make up 1.4% of the sample.

Regulatory T cells were sorted as cells that were CD4+CD25hiCD127low/negative. The control samples were obtained from healthy donors who were not related to the patients. Tconv and Treg cells for TCRbeta sequencing were sorted on a FACSAria flow cytometer. Sorted cells were collected into 5-ml round-bottom polystyrene tubes, and dry cell pellets were frozen at -80°C before sequencing. Broader findings and caveats from the paper: TCRBV gene usage, CDR3 length and TCR diversity in Tconv and Treg cells from AIRE-deficient patients were found to be similar to those in cells from healthy donors. Among over 3,500 shared Treg TCRbeta sequences, 31.6% were shared exclusively by healthy donors and roughly 9% exclusively by patients, which suggests that Treg selection is less efficient in the absence of AIRE. Only TCRbeta chains were sequenced, and roughly 40% of the Treg sequences shared among healthy donors were also detected in healthy Tconv cells, possibly owing to differing TCRalpha chains. Around 31% of the Treg TCRbeta sequences shared among healthy donors were detected in patient Tconv cells, suggesting that Treg-biased clones are diverted into the Tconv compartment. Shorter CDR3s were found in shared Treg sequences, reflecting a bias toward rearrangements containing few non-templated nucleotide insertions.

Sequencing input: CD4+CD25+ Tregs sorted from PBMCs. This TCR derives from a human donor in good health.

The CDR3 sequence is CASGGTGTATYEQYF. The nucleotide sequence is given as TGTGCCAGTGGAGGGACCGGGACAGCTACCTACGAGCAGTACTTC. Recombination linked TRBV6-1 to TRBJ2-7; the D gene is perhaps TRBD1, on 7 matching bases. V was cut back by 9 bases and J by 2 bases, leaving a gap of 20 bases between them. According to the germline V gene, CDR1 reads MNHNS and CDR2 reads SASEGT. The CDR3 numbers 15 residues from cysteine through phenylalanine. Only the CDR3 part of the read is kept: 45 bases, read in frame from the first base.